One and the same sample provided the 20 T cell receptor beta chains below, sequenced in a study of chemoradiotherapy in HPV16-positive cancers. The data were produced by immunoSEQ multiplex PCR, yet TCRdb's version contains in-frame clones alone and is incomplete. The sample shows some 14,000 clones, about three quarters of them seen only once. This sample was gathered from a patient who underwent chemoradiotherapy. These receptor sequences come from a human donor with HPV-associated anogenital cancer.

This chain joins TRBV9 and TRBJ2-4, with D unresolved. This CDR3 contains 15 residues. Germline V gives CDR1 SGDLS, CDR2 YYNGEE. Deletions cut 0 bases from V and 1 base from J, with 8 bases between. The CDR3 DNA reads as TGTGCCAGCAGCGTAGAGGTGGGGGCCAAAAACATTCAGTACTTC. Protein product: CASSVEVGAKNIQYF.

The chain uses TRBV11-2 and TRBJ1-2; D remains ambiguous. Trimming shortened V by 7 bases and J by 10 bases, and 22 bases separated the two germline ends. Per germline, CDR1 SGHAT and CDR2 FQNNGV. The CDR3 sequence is 14 residues long. The DNA for the CDR3 is TGTGCCAGCACCTCTTCGGCCCCGGGTTCTGTCTACACCTTC. It specifies CASTSSAPGSVYTF.

CDR3 DNA: TGTGCCAGTAGTACCCGGACAGGTGGAAGCACAGATACGCAGTATTTT. Translation gives CASSTRTGGSTDTQYF. This sequence joins TRBV19 and TRBJ2-3; 7 bases agree with TRBD1. The CDR3 spans 16 residues. CDR1 is LNHDA, CDR2 SQIVND, per germline (reference sequence). V was pared by 4 bases and J by 0 bases, with 7 bases of the junction left unmatched.

As DNA, the CDR3 is TGTGCCAGCTCACTGGGATCTACCCCTGAAGCTTTCTTT. Encoded protein: CASSLGSTPEAFF. V and J are TRBV18 and TRBJ1-1; D gene uncertain. This CDR3 comprises 13 residues. Trimming took 4 bases from V and 6 from J, leaving 12 bases between them. Germline CDR1 and CDR2: KGHSH and LQKENI.

V gene TRBV6-6 combines with J gene TRBJ2-3; D remains ambiguous. The CDR3 spans 14 residues. In germline, CDR1 is MNHNY, CDR2 SVGAGI (reference sequence). V shed 4 bases and J shed 1 base, with 9 bases lying between them. The CDR3 sequence is CASSLVSGTDTQYF. For the CDR3, the DNA is TGTGCCAGCAGTTTAGTTTCTGGCACAGATACGCAGTATTTT.

The CDR3 region is CASSPGLAEETQYF. The CDR3 DNA follows: TGTGCCAGCAGTCCGGGACTAGCGGAAGAGACCCAGTACTTC. This sequence joins TRBV6-6 and TRBJ2-5, with 11 bases aligning to TRBD2. V was clipped by 5 bases and J by 3 bases; unmatched bases: 2. Germline loops: CDR1 MNHNY, CDR2 SVGAGI (reference sequence). The CDR3 is 14 amino acids.

This rearrangement joins TRBV18 to TRBJ1-1; 7 bases line up with TRBD1. Trimming cost V 5 bases and J 1 base; bases outside gene matches: 7. CDR1 is KGHSH, CDR2 LQKENI, per germline. There are 15 residues in the CDR3. CDR3 sequence (DNA): TGTGCCAGCTCAACCCTGACAGGGTCGAACACTGAAGCTTTCTTT. Translating it yields CASSTLTGSNTEAFF.

The chain carries TRBV19 and TRBJ2-3; the D call may be TRBD1 or TRBD2 (6 bases each). The germline gives CDR1 LNHDA, CDR2 SQIVND (reference sequence). This CDR3 has 14 amino acids. Trimming took 1 base from V and 2 from J, leaving 7 bases between them. CDR3 in amino acids: CASSIGGATDTQYF. The CDR3 DNA sequence: TGTGCCAGTAGTATAGGGGGGGCCACAGATACGCAGTATTTT.

V usage is TRBV7-3 and J usage is TRBJ2-3; TRBD2 matches 8 bases. V shed 2 bases and J 3 bases; nucleotides not matched to a gene: 4. The germline V gene has CDR1 SGHTA and CDR2 FQGTGA. The CDR3 has 15 amino acids. CDR3 bases: TGTGCCAGCAGCTTACAAGCGGGGGAGACAGATACGCAGTATTTT. Its protein is CASSLQAGETDTQYF.

The V call is TRBV29-1, the J call TRBJ1-1; TRBD1 might be the D (6 bases). V lost 6 bases and J 1 base, leaving 12 bases between the germline ends. Germline V lookup: CDR1 SQVTM, CDR2 ANQGSEA. This CDR3 comprises 13 residues. The CDR3 spells CSVQQQGNTEAFF. In DNA form, the CDR3 reads TGCAGCGTCCAACAACAGGGGAACACTGAAGCTTTCTTT. Filled out from reference TRBV29-1 and TRBJ1-1, the complete variable domain reads SAVISQKPSRDICQRGTSLTIQCQVDSQVTMMFWYRQQPGQSLTLIATANQGSEATYESGFVIDKFPISRPNLTFSTLTVSNMSPEDSSIYLCSVQQQGNTEAFFGQGTRLTVV.

The V gene is TRBV9, the J gene TRBJ1-1; D is perhaps TRBD1 (5 bases). Trimming cost V 0 bases and J 5 bases, with 20 bases left between them. The CDR3 is 17 amino acids. Germline V gene lookup returns CDR1 SGDLS and CDR2 YYNGEE. Here the CDR3 DNA reads TGTGCCAGCAGCGTAGGCGGCCGAACTCTTGAGGGGACTGAAGCTTTCTTT. This translates into CASSVGGRTLEGTEAFF.

V and J are TRBV5-1 and TRBJ2-1, with a possible D match to TRBD1 (6 bases). The CDR3 length is 15 residues. Germline loops: CDR1 SGHRS, CDR2 YFSETQ. Deletions cut 4 bases from V and 0 bases from J, with 11 bases between. CDR3 residues: CASSPQGSSYNEQFF. Here the CDR3 DNA reads TGCGCCAGCAGCCCCCAGGGGAGCTCCTACAATGAGCAGTTCTTC.

The rearrangement joins TRBV20-1 to TRBJ1-2; D gene unclear. The CDR3 is 11 residues long. V was cut by 0 bases and J by 12 bases, with 11 bases left in between. Per germline, CDR1 DFQATT and CDR2 SNEGSKA (reference sequence). This CDR3 reads CSARDGGLDTF. CDR3 coding DNA: TGCAGTGCTAGAGATGGCGGGTTGGACACCTTC.

This clone showed up just a few times. The genes are TRBV7-2 and TRBJ1-2; D gene unclear. Trimming took 2 bases from V and 0 from J, leaving 13 bases between them. Germline CDR1 is SGHTA and CDR2 is FQGNSA. This CDR3 is built from 16 residues. Written as DNA, the CDR3 is TGTGCCAGCAGCTTAAGGTTGGCAGTAGCTAACTATGGCTACACCTTC. Its translation: CASSLRLAVANYGYTF. The variable domain in full, completed from reference TRBV7-2 and TRBJ1-2, reads GAGVSQSPSNKVTEKGKDVELRCDPISGHTALYWYRQSLGQGLEFLIYFQGNSAPDKSGLPSDRFSAERTGGSVSTLTIQRTQQEDSAVYLCASSLRLAVANYGYTFGSGTRLTVV.

The V and J genes are TRBV4-3 and TRBJ2-6; D uncertain. The CDR3 contains 15 residues. The ends were cut back, 3 bases at V and 4 bases at J, with 10 bases in the middle. Germline V gives CDR1 LGHNA, CDR2 YSLEER. The CDR3 DNA is TGCGCCAGCAGCCATACGGGTTCAGGGGCCAACGTCCTGACTTTC. Translation: CASSHTGSGANVLTF.

The chain uses TRBV9 and TRBJ1-1; D is perhaps TRBD1 (6 bases). Germline CDR1 SGDLS, CDR2 YYNGEE. V lost 0 bases and J lost 0, with 9 bases in between. CDR3 length: 15 amino acids. The CDR3 spells CASSVGGAVNTEAFF. DNA of the CDR3: TGTGCCAGCAGCGTAGGGGGGGCCGTGAACACTGAAGCTTTCTTT.

The chain carries TRBV6-5 and TRBJ2-2, with a tentative D call TRBD2 (5 bases). The V gene's germline CDR1 is MNHEY and CDR2 SVGAGI. The length of the CDR3 is 15 residues. Trimming took off 3 bases at V and 0 bases at J, with 8 bases between the two ends. CDR3 sequence: CASSYLAANTGELFF. The CDR3 DNA follows: TGTGCCAGCAGTTATCTAGCAGCGAACACCGGGGAGCTGTTTTTT.

The chain has TRBV6-1 and TRBJ1-3; D is uncertain. Germline-derived CDR1 and CDR2 are MNHNS and SASEGT. Trimming pared 1 base from V and 9 bases from J, leaving 13 bases between. This CDR3 region has 14 residues. Here the CDR3 reads CASSEELVRSTIYF. CDR3 nucleotides: TGTGCCAGCAGTGAAGAGTTGGTACGGAGCACCATATATTTT.

The V and J genes are TRBV19 and TRBJ1-1; a weak D match, TRBD1 (5 bases). This CDR3 contains 12 residues. Germline V gene sequence: CDR1 LNHDA, CDR2 SQIVND (reference sequence). V was cut by 6 bases and J by 5 bases, with 10 bases left in between. This CDR3 reads CASSPGGTEAFF. Here the CDR3 DNA reads TGTGCCAGTAGCCCCGGGGGAACTGAAGCTTTCTTT.

This chain joins TRBV28 and TRBJ2-1; D not resolved. Per the germline V gene, CDR1 is MDHEN and CDR2 is SYDVKM. V shed 6 bases and J shed 4 bases, with 7 bases lying between them. The CDR3 has 12 amino acids. This chain's CDR3 is CASRTVYNEQFF. The CDR3 nucleotides read TGTGCCAGCAGGACGGTTTACAATGAGCAGTTCTTC.